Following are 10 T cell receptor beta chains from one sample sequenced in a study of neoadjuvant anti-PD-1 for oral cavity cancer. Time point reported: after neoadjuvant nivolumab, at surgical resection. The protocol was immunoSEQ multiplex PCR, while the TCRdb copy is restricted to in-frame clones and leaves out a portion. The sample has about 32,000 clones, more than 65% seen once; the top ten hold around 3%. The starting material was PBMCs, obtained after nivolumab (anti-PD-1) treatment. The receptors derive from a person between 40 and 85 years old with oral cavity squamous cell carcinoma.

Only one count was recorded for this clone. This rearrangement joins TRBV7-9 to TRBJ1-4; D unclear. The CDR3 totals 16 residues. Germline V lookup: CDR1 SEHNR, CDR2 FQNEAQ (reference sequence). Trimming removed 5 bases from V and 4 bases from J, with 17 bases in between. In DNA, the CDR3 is TGTGCCAGCAGCCCCTGGCGGCAGGCGATTAATGAAAAACTGTTTTTT. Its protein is CASSPWRQAINEKLFF.

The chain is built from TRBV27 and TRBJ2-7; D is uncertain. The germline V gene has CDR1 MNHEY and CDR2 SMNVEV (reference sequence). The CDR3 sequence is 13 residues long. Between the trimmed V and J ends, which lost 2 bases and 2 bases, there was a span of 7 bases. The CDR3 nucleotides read TGTGCCAGCAGTTTAAGCACAGCCTACGAGCAGTACTTC. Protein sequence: CASSLSTAYEQYF.

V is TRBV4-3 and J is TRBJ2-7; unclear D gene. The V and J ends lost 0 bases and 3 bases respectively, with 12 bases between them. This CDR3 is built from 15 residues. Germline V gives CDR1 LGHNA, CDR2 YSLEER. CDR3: CASSQDLDGNYEQYF. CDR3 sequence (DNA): TGCGCCAGCAGCCAAGATCTGGACGGCAACTACGAGCAGTACTTC.

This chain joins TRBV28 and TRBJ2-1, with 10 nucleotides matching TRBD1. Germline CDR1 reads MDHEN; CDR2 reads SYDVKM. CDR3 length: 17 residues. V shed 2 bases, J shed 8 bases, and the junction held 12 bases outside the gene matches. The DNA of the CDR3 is TGTGCCAGCAGTTTAACGGGAGGGACAGGGGCGGTAGATGAGCAGTTCTTC. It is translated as CASSLTGGTGAVDEQFF. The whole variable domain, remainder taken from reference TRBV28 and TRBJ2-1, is DVKVTQSSRYLVKRTGEKVFLECVQDMDHENMFWYRQDPGLGLRLIYFSYDVKMKEKGDIPEGYSVSREKKERFSLILESASTNQTSMYLCASSLTGGTGAVDEQFFGPGTRLTVL.

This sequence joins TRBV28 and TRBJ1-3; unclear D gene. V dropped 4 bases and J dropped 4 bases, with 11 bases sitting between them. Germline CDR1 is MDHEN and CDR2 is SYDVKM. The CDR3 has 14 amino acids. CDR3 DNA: TGTGCCAGCAGTTCCCCGCAGCTCGGAAACACCATATATTTT. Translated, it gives CASSSPQLGNTIYF.

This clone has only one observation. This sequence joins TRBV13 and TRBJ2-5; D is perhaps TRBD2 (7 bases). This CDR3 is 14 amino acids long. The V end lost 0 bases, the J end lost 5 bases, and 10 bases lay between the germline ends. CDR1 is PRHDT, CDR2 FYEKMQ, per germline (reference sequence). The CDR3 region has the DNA TGTGCCAGCAGCTTAGGAGGGGGGGAGGAGACCCAGTACTTC. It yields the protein CASSLGGGEETQYF.

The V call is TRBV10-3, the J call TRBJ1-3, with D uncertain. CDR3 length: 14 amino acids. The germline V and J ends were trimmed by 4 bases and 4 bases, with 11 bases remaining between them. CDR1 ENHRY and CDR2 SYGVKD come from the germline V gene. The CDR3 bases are TGTGCCATCAGTGCAGACCGCTGGGGAAACACCATATATTTT. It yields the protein CAISADRWGNTIYF.

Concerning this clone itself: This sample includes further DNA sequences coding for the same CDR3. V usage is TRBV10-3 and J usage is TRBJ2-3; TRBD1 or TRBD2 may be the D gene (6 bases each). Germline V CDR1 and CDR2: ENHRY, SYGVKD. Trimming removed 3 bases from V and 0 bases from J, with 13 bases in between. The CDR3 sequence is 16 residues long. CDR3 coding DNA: TGTGCCATCAGTGAACAGGGACTTACTAGCACAGATACGCAGTATTTT. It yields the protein CAISEQGLTSTDTQYF.

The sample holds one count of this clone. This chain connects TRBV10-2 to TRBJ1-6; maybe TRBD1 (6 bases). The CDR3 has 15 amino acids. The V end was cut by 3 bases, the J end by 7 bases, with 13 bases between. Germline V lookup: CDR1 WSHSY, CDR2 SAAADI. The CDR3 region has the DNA TGCGCCAGCAGTGATCTCAGGGGTGACAATTCACCCCTCCACTTT. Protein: CASSDLRGDNSPLHF.

In nucleotides, the CDR3 is TGTGCCAGCAGCCGATTGGGGGATCGGACTGAAGCTTTCTTT. This encodes CASSRLGDRTEAFF. The genes are TRBV9 and TRBJ1-1; D might be TRBD1 (5 bases). Germline CDR1 reads SGDLS; CDR2 reads YYNGEE. V was pared by 4 bases and J by 5 bases, with 15 bases between. This CDR3 spans 14 amino acids. Variable domain in full (rest from reference TRBV9 and TRBJ1-1): DSGVTQTPKHLITATGQRVTLRCSPRSGDLSVYWYQQSLDQGLQFLIQYYNGEERAKGNILERFSAQQFPDLHSELNLSSLELGDSALYFCASSRLGDRTEAFFGQGTRLTVV.